These T cell receptor beta chains were read from a single sample in a study of T-cell reconstitution after alpha-beta-depleted transplantation in children. TCRdb re-analysed the PCR reads in MiXCR, keeping a single row per CDR3 protein. The sample has hundreds of thousands of distinct CDR3 sequences, roughly 17% seen once. The starting material was PBMCs from the stem cell graft donor, obtained from the stem cell graft. The receptors originated from a human donor who donated a stem cell graft to a child with acute myeloid leukemia. The CDR3 runs from the conserved cysteine through the conserved F or W. The order of the fields is clone size, V gene, D gene, J gene, CDR3 DNA, CDR3 protein. A D gene is named only where the DNA matches it firmly. Size is stated for part of the rows, as once, few or many counts, or as a class when the clone is expanded.

clone size: .; V gene: TRBV9; D gene: TRBD2; J gene: TRBJ2-1; CDR3 DNA: TGTGCCGGCAGCGTAGGAGGTAGCGGGGGAAACAATGAGCAGTTCTTC; CDR3 protein: CAGSVGGSGGNNEQFF
clone size: few; V gene: TRBV12-3/TRBV12-4; D gene: .; J gene: TRBJ2-3; CDR3 DNA: TGTGCCATCCTCCCGGGCCTTAGCACAGATACGCAGTATTTT; CDR3 protein: CAILPGLSTDTQYF
clone size: many; V gene: TRBV7-9; D gene: .; J gene: TRBJ1-2; CDR3 DNA: TGTGCCAGCAGCTTACTACAGGGAACTGGCGGCTACACCTTC; CDR3 protein: CASSLLQGTGGYTF
clone size: many; V gene: TRBV20-1; D gene: .; J gene: TRBJ1-6; CDR3 DNA: TGCAGTGCTATCCCGGGAGGAATGAATTCACCCCTCCACTTT; CDR3 protein: CSAIPGGMNSPLHF
clone size: many; V gene: TRBV20-1; D gene: .; J gene: TRBJ1-2; CDR3 DNA: TGCAGTGCCTTATCCGGGGTGCCAACGGGACAATATGGCTACACCTTC; CDR3 protein: CSALSGVPTGQYGYTF
clone size: few; V gene: TRBV4-3; D gene: TRBD2; J gene: TRBJ2-1; CDR3 DNA: TGCGCCAGCAGACGCGGACTAGCGGAAACCTACAATGAGCAGTTCTTC; CDR3 protein: CASRRGLAETYNEQFF
clone size: many; V gene: TRBV7-2; D gene: .; J gene: TRBJ2-3; CDR3 DNA: TGTGCCAGCAGCCCCGTACAAATAGGAAACACGCAGTATTTT; CDR3 protein: CASSPVQIGNTQYF
clone size: many; V gene: TRBV5-1; D gene: .; J gene: TRBJ2-3; CDR3 DNA: TGCGCCAGCAGCTTGGAGTCTAGGAGCACAGATACGCAGTATTTT; CDR3 protein: CASSLESRSTDTQYF
clone size: many; V gene: TRBV29-1; D gene: TRBD2; J gene: TRBJ2-5; CDR3 DNA: TGCAGCGTTGATCCAGCGGGGGGGTGGGAGACCCAGTACTTC; CDR3 protein: CSVDPAGGWETQYF
clone size: few; V gene: TRBV3-1; D gene: .; J gene: TRBJ2-1; CDR3 DNA: TGTGCCAGCAGCCAAAGGCAGGGGAGGAGGAATGAGCAGTTCTTC; CDR3 protein: CASSQRQGRRNEQFF
clone size: many; V gene: TRBV5-8; D gene: .; J gene: TRBJ2-6; CDR3 DNA: TGTGCCAGCAGCCTGCGGACACCAAAAGAAACTCAGGCCAACGTCCTGACTTTC; CDR3 protein: CASSLRTPKETQANVLTF
clone size: many; V gene: TRBV29-1; D gene: .; J gene: TRBJ1-2; CDR3 DNA: TGCAGCGTTGAAGGGCCAAAGGGGATTGCTAACTATGGCTACACCTTC; CDR3 protein: CSVEGPKGIANYGYTF
clone size: many; V gene: TRBV6-4; D gene: .; J gene: TRBJ2-1; CDR3 DNA: TGTGCCAGCAGCCCATCGGACAACAATGAGCAGTTCTTC; CDR3 protein: CASSPSDNNEQFF
clone size: once; V gene: TRBV7-2; D gene: .; J gene: TRBJ2-1; CDR3 DNA: TGTGCCAGCAGCTTGGCGACACGCGGTAAAAATGAGCAGTTCTTC; CDR3 protein: CASSLATRGKNEQFF
clone size: few; V gene: TRBV5-1; D gene: .; J gene: TRBJ2-3; CDR3 DNA: TGCGCCAGCAGCAAGGACCCCAAAGCGGCAGATACGCAGTATTTT; CDR3 protein: CASSKDPKAADTQYF
clone size: many; V gene: TRBV20-1; D gene: TRBD1; J gene: TRBJ2-5; CDR3 DNA: TGCAGTGCCCCAAGGGCAGGGGGAGAGACCCAGTACTTC; CDR3 protein: CSAPRAGGETQYF
clone size: many; V gene: TRBV6-5; D gene: .; J gene: TRBJ1-1; CDR3 DNA: TGTGCCAGCAAGCCCATAATGAACACTGAAGCTTTCTTT; CDR3 protein: CASKPIMNTEAFF
clone size: few; V gene: TRBV4-2; D gene: .; J gene: TRBJ2-2; CDR3 DNA: TGTGCCAGCAGCCCCGGGCACGGTCGGGAGCTGTTTTTT; CDR3 protein: CASSPGHGRELFF
clone size: .; V gene: TRBV5-6; D gene: .; J gene: TRBJ1-6; CDR3 DNA: TGTGCCAGCAGCTTGTGGCAGGGCTATAATTCACCCCTCCACTTT; CDR3 protein: CASSLWQGYNSPLHF
clone size: .; V gene: TRBV4-2; D gene: .; J gene: TRBJ2-4; CDR3 DNA: TGTGCCAGCAGCCAAGTCACTCAGGCACCACAGTACTTC; CDR3 protein: CASSQVTQAPQYF
clone size: .; V gene: TRBV7-6; D gene: .; J gene: TRBJ2-1; CDR3 DNA: TGTGCCAGCAGCTTATACCTCAATGAGCAGTTCTTC; CDR3 protein: CASSLYLNEQFF
clone size: many; V gene: TRBV20-1; D gene: .; J gene: TRBJ1-1; CDR3 DNA: TGCAGTGCTAGCAGGGGTGAAGCTTTCTTT; CDR3 protein: CSASRGEAFF
clone size: .; V gene: TRBV20-1; D gene: TRBD2; J gene: TRBJ2-1; CDR3 DNA: TGCTGCGCTAGAGTATCGTATCGGGCTAGCGGGGGTGGTGAGCAGTTCTTC; CDR3 protein: CCARVSYRASGGGEQFF
clone size: many; V gene: TRBV5-1; D gene: TRBD1; J gene: TRBJ1-2; CDR3 DNA: TGCGCCAGCAGCCCCGGGACAGACGGCTATGGCTACACCTTC; CDR3 protein: CASSPGTDGYGYTF
clone size: many; V gene: TRBV29-1; D gene: TRBD1; J gene: TRBJ2-2; CDR3 DNA: TGCAGCGTTGATGGGACAGGAACTAACACCGGGGAGCTGTTTTTT; CDR3 protein: CSVDGTGTNTGELFF
clone size: .; V gene: TRBV27; D gene: .; J gene: TRBJ1-5; CDR3 DNA: TGTGCCAGCAGTTTACGGGGGACCGGGCAGCCCCAGCATTTT; CDR3 protein: CASSLRGTGQPQHF
clone size: .; V gene: TRBV20-1; D gene: .; J gene: TRBJ2-5; CDR3 DNA: TGCAGTGCCGACAGAGACCAAGAGACCCAGTACTTC; CDR3 protein: CSADRDQETQYF
clone size: many; V gene: TRBV24-1; D gene: .; J gene: TRBJ2-5; CDR3 DNA: TGTGCCACCAGTGATCCGTGGACTGAGGAGACCCAGTACTTC; CDR3 protein: CATSDPWTEETQYF
clone size: .; V gene: TRBV18; D gene: .; J gene: TRBJ2-2; CDR3 DNA: TGTGCCAGCTCACGCGATATTAGCACCGGGGAGCTGTTTTTT; CDR3 protein: CASSRDISTGELFF
clone size: many; V gene: TRBV20-1; D gene: TRBD2; J gene: TRBJ2-3; CDR3 DNA: TGCAGTGCTAGAGACCCGAGCGGGGTACAAGATACGCAGTATTTT; CDR3 protein: CSARDPSGVQDTQYF
clone size: .; V gene: TRBV28; D gene: TRBD2; J gene: TRBJ2-5; CDR3 DNA: TGTGCCAGCAGTTTCCTGACTAGCGGAGAAGAGACCCAGTACTTC; CDR3 protein: CASSFLTSGEETQYF
clone size: .; V gene: TRBV6-1; D gene: .; J gene: TRBJ2-5; CDR3 DNA: TGTGCCAGCAGAGAAGCAAGTCCAGCGGAGACCCAGTACTTC; CDR3 protein: CASREASPAETQYF
clone size: .; V gene: TRBV6-5; D gene: TRBD2; J gene: TRBJ2-5; CDR3 DNA: TGTGCCAGCAGTTACTCGACTAGCGGGGTGGAGACCCAGTACTTC; CDR3 protein: CASSYSTSGVETQYF
clone size: .; V gene: TRBV24-1; D gene: .; J gene: TRBJ2-7; CDR3 DNA: TGTGCCACCAGTGATTTTAACATGGACGAGCAGTACTTC; CDR3 protein: CATSDFNMDEQYF
clone size: few; V gene: TRBV7-8; D gene: .; J gene: TRBJ2-7; CDR3 DNA: TGTGCCAGCAGCCCCGGGGGGCAGGGGAGCTCCTACGAGCAGTACTTC; CDR3 protein: CASSPGGQGSSYEQYF
clone size: few; V gene: TRBV6-4; D gene: .; J gene: TRBJ1-4; CDR3 DNA: TGTGCCAGCAGTACGTCCGGGGGTGCAACTAATGAAAAACTGTTTTTT; CDR3 protein: CASSTSGGATNEKLFF
clone size: .; V gene: TRBV5-6; D gene: TRBD1; J gene: TRBJ1-1; CDR3 DNA: TGTGCCAGCAGCGTTACAGGGGCGAGCGGAACTGAAGCTTTCTTT; CDR3 protein: CASSVTGASGTEAFF
clone size: many; V gene: TRBV7-2; D gene: .; J gene: TRBJ1-2; CDR3 DNA: TGTGCCAGCAGCGAAGGGATAGCTAACTATGGCTACACCTTC; CDR3 protein: CASSEGIANYGYTF
clone size: .; V gene: TRBV25-1; D gene: .; J gene: TRBJ1-1; CDR3 DNA: TGTGCCAGCAACCAGGGGACGAACACTGAAGCTTTCTTT; CDR3 protein: CASNQGTNTEAFF
clone size: many; V gene: TRBV20-1; D gene: TRBD2; J gene: TRBJ2-1; CDR3 DNA: TGCAGTACCAGCGGGGGGCTGCTCTACAATGAGCAGTTCTTC; CDR3 protein: CSTSGGLLYNEQFF
clone size: few; V gene: TRBV20-1; D gene: .; J gene: TRBJ1-5; CDR3 DNA: TGCAGTGCTAGCCTGGGTAGGGGCAATCAGCCCCAGCATTTT; CDR3 protein: CSASLGRGNQPQHF